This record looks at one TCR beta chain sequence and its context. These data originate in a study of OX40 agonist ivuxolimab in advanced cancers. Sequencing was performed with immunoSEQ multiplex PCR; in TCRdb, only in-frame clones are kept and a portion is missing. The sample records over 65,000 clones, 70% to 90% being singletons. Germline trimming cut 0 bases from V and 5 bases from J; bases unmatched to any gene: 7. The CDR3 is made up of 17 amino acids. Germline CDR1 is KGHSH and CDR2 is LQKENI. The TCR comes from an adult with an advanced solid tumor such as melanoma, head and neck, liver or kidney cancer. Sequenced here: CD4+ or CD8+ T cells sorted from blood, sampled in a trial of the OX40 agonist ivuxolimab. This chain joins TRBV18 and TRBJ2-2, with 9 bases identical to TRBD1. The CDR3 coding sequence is TGTGCCAGCTCACCACCCGGGACAGGGTCAGGTACCGGGGAGCTGTTTTTT. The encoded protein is CASSPPGTGSGTGELFF.